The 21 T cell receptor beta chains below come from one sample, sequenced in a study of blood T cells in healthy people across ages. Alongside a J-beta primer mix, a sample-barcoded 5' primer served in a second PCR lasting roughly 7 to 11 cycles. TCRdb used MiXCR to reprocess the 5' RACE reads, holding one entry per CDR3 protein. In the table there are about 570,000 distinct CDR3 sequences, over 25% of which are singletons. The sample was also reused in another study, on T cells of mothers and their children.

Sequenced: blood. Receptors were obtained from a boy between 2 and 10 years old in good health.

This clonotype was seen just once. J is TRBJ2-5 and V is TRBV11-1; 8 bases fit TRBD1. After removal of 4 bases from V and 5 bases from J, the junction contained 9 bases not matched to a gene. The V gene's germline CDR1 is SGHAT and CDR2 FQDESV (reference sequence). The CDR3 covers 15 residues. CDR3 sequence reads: CASSSIPTGVETQYF. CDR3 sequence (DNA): TGTGCCAGCAGCTCGATCCCGACAGGGGTGGAGACCCAGTACTTC.

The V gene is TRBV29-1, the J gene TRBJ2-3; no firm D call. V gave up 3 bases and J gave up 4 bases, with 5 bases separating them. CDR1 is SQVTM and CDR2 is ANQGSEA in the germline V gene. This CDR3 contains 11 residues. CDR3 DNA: TGCAGCGTTGATATAGCAGATACGCAGTATTTT. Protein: CSVDIADTQYF.

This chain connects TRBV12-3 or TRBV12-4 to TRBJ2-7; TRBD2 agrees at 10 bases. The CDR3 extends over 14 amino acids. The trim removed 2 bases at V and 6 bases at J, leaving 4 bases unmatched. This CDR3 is CASSLSGRDCEQYF. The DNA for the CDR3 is TGTGCCAGCAGTTTAAGCGGGAGGGACTGCGAGCAGTACTTC.

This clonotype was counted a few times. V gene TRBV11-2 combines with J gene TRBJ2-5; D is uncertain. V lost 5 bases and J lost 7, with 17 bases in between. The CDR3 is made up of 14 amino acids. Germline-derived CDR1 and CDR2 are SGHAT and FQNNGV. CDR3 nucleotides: TGTGCCAGCAGCGGATTGGCCACTGGGCCGACCCAGTACTTC. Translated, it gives CASSGLATGPTQYF.

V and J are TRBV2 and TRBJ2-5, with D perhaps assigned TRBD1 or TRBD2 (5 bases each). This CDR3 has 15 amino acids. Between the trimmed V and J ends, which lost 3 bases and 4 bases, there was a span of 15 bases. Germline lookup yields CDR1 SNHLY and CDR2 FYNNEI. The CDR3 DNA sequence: TGTGCCAGCAGTGACATGCTAGCTGGGGGAGAGACCCAGTACTTC. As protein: CASSDMLAGGETQYF.

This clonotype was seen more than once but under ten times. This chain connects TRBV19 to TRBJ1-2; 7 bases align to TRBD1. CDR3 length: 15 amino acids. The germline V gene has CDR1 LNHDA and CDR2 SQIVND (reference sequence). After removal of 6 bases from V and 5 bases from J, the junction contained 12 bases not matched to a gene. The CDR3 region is CASRPRDSRGYGYTF. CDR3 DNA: TGTGCCAGTAGACCTAGGGACAGTAGAGGATATGGCTACACCTTC.

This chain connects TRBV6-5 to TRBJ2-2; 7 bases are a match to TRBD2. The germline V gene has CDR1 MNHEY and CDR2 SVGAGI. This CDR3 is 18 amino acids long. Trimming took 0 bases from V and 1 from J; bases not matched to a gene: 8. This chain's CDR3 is CASSYSIGTTRNTGELFF. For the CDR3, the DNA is TGTGCCAGCAGTTACTCGATTGGGACTACTCGGAACACCGGGGAGCTGTTTTTT.

CDR3 nucleotides: TGTGCCAGCAGCCAAGGCCCCCTTGCAGGGGGCTCCGGGGAGCTGTTTTTT. Translating it yields CASSQGPLAGGSGELFF. The rearrangement joins TRBV14 to TRBJ2-2; the match to TRBD1 covers 8 bases. CDR3 length: 17 residues. CDR1 is SGHDN and CDR2 is FVKESK in the germline V gene. Germline trimming cut 1 base from V and 6 bases from J; bases unmatched to any gene: 10.

The CDR3 here is CASSHDWTGVGYTF. The CDR3 DNA is TGTGCCAGCAGCCACGACTGGACAGGGGTTGGCTACACCTTC. This chain joins TRBV5-6 and TRBJ1-2; 9 positions match TRBD1. The J segment lost 7 bases and the V segment lost 4 bases, leaving 8 bases of the junction unmatched. The CDR3 runs 14 residues. Germline CDR1 and CDR2: SGHDT and YYEEEE.

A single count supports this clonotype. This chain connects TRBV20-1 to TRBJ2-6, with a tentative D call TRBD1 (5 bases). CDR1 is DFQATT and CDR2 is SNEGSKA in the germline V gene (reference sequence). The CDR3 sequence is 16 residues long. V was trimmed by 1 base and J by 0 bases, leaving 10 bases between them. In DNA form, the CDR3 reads TGCAGTGCTAGAGTTGGACACCCCTCTGGGGCCAACGTCCTGACTTTC. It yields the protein CSARVGHPSGANVLTF.

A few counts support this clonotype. CDR3 region: CASSLQGLAGGSSNEQFF. The CDR3 DNA is TGTGCCAGCAGTTTACAGGGACTAGCGGGAGGGTCGAGTAATGAGCAGTTCTTC. The chain recombines TRBV27 with TRBJ2-1; TRBD2 agrees at 16 bases. Germline CDR1 MNHEY, CDR2 SMNVEV (reference sequence). V lost 2 bases to trimming and J lost 7 bases; unmatched junction nucleotides: 8. The CDR3 extends over 18 amino acids.

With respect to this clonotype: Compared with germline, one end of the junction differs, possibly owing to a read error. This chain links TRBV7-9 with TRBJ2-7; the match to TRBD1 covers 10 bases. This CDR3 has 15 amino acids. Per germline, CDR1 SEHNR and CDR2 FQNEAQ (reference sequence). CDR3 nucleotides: TGTGCCAGCAGCTTTGACAGGGGGCAGCCTGACGAACAGTACTTC. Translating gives CASSFDRGQPDEQYF.

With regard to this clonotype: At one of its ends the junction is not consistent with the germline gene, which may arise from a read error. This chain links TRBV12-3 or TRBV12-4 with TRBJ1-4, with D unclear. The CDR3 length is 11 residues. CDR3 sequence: CVSSSNEKLLF. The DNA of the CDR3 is TGTGTCAGCAGTTCTAATGAAAAACTGCTTTTT.

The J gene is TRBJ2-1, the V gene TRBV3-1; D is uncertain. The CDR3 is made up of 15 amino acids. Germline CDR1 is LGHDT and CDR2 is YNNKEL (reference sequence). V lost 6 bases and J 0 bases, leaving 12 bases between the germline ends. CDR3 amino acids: CASSSSPSSYNEQFF. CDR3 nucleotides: TGTGCCAGCAGTTCAAGCCCCAGCTCCTACAATGAGCAGTTCTTC.

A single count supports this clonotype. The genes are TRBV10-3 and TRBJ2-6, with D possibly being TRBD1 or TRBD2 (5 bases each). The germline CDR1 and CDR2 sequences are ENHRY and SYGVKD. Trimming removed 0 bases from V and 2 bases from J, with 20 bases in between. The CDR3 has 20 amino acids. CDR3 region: CAISESIALPRGPGANVLTF. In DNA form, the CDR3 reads TGTGCCATCAGTGAGTCGATCGCTCTCCCGAGGGGTCCTGGGGCCAACGTCCTGACTTTC.

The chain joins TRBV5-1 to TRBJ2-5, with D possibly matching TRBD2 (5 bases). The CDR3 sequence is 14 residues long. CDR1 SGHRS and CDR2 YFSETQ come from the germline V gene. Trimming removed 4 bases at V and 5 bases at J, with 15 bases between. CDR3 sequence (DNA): TGCGCCAGCAGCGTCTCGCGGGTCCAGGAGACCCAGTACTTC. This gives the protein CASSVSRVQETQYF.

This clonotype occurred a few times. CDR3 bases: TGCAGCGTCAAAGCCACGAACACTGAAGCTTTCTTT. It specifies CSVKATNTEAFF. This chain joins TRBV29-1 and TRBJ1-1; no definite D call. CDR1 is SQVTM and CDR2 is ANQGSEA in the germline V gene. Trimming took off 6 bases at V and 1 base at J, with 9 bases between the two ends. This CDR3 spans 12 amino acids. The full variable domain, with the rest looked up from reference TRBV29-1 and TRBJ1-1, is SAVISQKPSRDICQRGTSLTIQCQVDSQVTMMFWYRQQPGQSLTLIATANQGSEATYESGFVIDKFPISRPNLTFSTLTVSNMSPEDSSIYLCSVKATNTEAFFGQGTRLTVV.

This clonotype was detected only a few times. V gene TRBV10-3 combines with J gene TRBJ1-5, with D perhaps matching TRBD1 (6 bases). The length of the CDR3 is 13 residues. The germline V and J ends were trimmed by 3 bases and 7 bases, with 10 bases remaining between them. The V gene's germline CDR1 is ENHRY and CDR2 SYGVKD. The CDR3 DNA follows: TGTGCCATCAGTGAACCGACAGGACAGCCCCAGCATTTT. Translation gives CAISEPTGQPQHF.

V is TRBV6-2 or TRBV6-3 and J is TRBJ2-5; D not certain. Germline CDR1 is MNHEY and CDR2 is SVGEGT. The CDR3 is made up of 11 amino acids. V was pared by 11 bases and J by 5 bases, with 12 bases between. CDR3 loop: CASAAEETQYF. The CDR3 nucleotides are TGTGCCTCGGCAGCTGAGGAGACCCAGTACTTC.

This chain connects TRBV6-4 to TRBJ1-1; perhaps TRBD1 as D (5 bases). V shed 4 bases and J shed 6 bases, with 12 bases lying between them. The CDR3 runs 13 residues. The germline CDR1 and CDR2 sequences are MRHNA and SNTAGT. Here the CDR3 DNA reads TGTGCCAGCAGTGTCCAGGGCGGGTCTGAAGCTTTCTTT. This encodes CASSVQGGSEAFF.

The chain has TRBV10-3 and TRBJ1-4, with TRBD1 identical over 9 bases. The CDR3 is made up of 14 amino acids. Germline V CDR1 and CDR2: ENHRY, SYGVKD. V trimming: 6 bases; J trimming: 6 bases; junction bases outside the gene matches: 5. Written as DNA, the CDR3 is TGTGCCATCAGCGGGACAGGGCGTGATGAAAAACTGTTTTTT. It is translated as CAISGTGRDEKLFF.